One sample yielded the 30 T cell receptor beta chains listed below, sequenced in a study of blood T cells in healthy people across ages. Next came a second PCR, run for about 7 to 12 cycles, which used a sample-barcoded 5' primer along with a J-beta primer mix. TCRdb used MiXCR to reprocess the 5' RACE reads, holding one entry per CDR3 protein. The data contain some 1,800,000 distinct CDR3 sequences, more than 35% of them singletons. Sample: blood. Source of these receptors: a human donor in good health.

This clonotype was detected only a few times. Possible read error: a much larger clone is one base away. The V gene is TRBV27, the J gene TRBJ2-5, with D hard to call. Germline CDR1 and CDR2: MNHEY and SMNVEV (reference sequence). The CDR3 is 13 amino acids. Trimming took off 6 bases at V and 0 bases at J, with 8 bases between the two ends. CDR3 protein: CASRPADQETQYF. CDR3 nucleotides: TGTGCCAGCAGACCGGCGGACCAAGAGACCCAGTACTTC.

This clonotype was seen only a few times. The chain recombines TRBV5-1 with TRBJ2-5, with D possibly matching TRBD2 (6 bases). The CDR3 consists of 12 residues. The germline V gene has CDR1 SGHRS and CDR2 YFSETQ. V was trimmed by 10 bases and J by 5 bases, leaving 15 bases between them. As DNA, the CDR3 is TGCGCCGGCGGAGGGAGGAGGGAGACCCAGTACTTC. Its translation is CAGGGRRETQYF.

The CDR3 nucleotides read TGTGCCAGCAGGACGGATGACAACTATGGCTACACCTTC. Protein product: CASRTDDNYGYTF. The chain combines TRBV2 with TRBJ1-2; no reliable D call. The CDR3 totals 13 residues. Germline CDR1 and CDR2: SNHLY and FYNNEI. With 6 bases removed from V and 2 bases from J, the gap between germline ends came to 10 bases.

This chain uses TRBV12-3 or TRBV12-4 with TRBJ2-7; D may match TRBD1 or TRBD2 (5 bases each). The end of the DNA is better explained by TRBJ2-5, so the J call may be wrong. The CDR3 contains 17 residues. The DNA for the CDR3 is TGTGCCAGCAGTTTAGCGGGGAGACATCTCAAGGGGGAGACCCAGTACTTC. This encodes CASSLAGRHLKGETQYF.

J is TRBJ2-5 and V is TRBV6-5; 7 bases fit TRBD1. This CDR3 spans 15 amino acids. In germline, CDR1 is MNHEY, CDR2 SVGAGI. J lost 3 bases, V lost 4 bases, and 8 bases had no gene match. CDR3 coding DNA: TGTGCCAGCAGTTCCCCAAACAGGGGCGAAGAGACCCAGTACTTC. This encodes CASSSPNRGEETQYF.

CDR3 amino acids: CASSLRTSGEYNEQFF. CDR3 nucleotide sequence: TGCGCCAGCAGCTTGCGGACTAGCGGGGAATACAATGAGCAGTTCTTC. This chain links TRBV5-1 with TRBJ2-1; 12 bases match TRBD2. The CDR3 loop spans 16 amino acids. CDR1 and CDR2 (germline): SGHRS, YFSETQ. V lost 1 base, J lost 4 bases, and 3 bases stayed unmatched.

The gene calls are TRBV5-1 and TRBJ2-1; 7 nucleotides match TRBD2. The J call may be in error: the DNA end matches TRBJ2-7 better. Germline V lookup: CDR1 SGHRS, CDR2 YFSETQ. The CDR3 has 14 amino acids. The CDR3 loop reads CASSSGLNFDEQYF. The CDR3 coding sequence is TGCGCCAGCAGCTCGGGACTAAATTTCGATGAGCAGTACTTC.

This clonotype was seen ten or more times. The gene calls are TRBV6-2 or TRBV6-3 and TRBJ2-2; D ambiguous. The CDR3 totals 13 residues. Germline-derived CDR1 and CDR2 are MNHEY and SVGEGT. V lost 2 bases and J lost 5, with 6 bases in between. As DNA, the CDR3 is TGTGCCAGCAGTTACCGGGTAACCGGGGAGCTGTTTTTT. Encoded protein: CASSYRVTGELFF.

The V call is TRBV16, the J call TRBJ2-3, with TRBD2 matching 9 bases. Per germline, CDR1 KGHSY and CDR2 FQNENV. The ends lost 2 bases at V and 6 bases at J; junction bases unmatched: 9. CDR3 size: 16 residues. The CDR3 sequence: CASSQDFSGGWDTQYF. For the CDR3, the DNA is TGTGCCAGCAGCCAAGATTTTAGCGGGGGTTGGGATACGCAGTATTTT.

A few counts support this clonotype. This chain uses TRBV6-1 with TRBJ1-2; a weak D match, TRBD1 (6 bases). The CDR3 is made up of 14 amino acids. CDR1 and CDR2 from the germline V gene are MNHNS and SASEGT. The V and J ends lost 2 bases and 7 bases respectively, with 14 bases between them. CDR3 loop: CASSERRSGAGYTF. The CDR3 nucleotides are TGTGCCAGCAGTGAAAGGAGGTCGGGGGCTGGCTACACCTTC.

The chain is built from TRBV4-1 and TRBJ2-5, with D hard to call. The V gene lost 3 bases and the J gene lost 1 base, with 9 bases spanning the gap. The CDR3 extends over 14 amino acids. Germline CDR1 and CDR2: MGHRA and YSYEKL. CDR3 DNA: TGCGCCAGCAGCCATCTAGTCGGCCAAGAGACCCAGTACTTC. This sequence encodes CASSHLVGQETQYF.

In nucleotides, the CDR3 is TGCAGTGCTAGAGATTCGTACCAAGAGACCCAGTACTTC. Translating gives CSARDSYQETQYF. The chain combines TRBV20-1 with TRBJ2-5, with D unresolved. This CDR3 is 13 amino acids long. Germline assignment: CDR1 DFQATT and CDR2 SNEGSKA (reference sequence). V was pared by 0 bases and J by 0 bases, with 5 bases between.

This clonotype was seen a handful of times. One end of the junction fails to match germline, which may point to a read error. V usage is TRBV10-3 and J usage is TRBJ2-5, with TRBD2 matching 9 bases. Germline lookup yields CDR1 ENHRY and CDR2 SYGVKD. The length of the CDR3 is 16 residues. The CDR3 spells CAISESSGAHQETQYF. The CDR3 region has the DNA TGTGCCATCAGCGAGTCTAGCGGGGCCCACCAAGAGACCCAGTACTTC.

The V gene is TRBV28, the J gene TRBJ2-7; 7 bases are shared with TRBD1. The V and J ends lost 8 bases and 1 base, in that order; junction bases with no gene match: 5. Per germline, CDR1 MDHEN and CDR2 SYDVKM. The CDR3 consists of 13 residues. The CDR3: CASDRDGSYEQYF. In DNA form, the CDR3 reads TGTGCCAGCGACAGGGATGGGTCCTACGAGCAGTACTTC. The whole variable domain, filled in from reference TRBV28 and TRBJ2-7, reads DVKVTQSSRYLVKRTGEKVFLECVQDMDHENMFWYRQDPGLGLRLIYFSYDVKMKEKGDIPEGYSVSREKKERFSLILESASTNQTSMYLCASDRDGSYEQYFGPGTRLTVT.

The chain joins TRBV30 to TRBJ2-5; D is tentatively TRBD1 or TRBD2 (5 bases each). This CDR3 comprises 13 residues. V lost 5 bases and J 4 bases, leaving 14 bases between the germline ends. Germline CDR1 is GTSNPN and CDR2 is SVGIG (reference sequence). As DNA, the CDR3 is TGTGCCTGGGGGGACCTCTCCGGAGAGACCCAGTACTTC. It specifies CAWGDLSGETQYF.

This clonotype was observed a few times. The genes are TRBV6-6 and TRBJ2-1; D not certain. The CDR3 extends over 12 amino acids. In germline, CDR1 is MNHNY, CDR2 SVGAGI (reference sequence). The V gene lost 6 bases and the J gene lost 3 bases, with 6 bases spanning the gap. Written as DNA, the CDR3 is TGTGCCAGCAGGTCTTACTACAATGAGCAGTTCTTC. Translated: CASRSYYNEQFF.

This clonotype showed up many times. Written as DNA, the CDR3 is TGTGCCAGCAGGTACAGGGGGCTCTCTGGCTACACCTTC. Translation gives CASRYRGLSGYTF. This chain joins TRBV6-5 and TRBJ1-2; TRBD1 matches at 9 bases. J was trimmed by 7 bases and V by 6 bases; bases with no gene match: 6. The CDR3 totals 13 residues. Looked up from germline, CDR1 is MNHEY and CDR2 is SVGAGI.

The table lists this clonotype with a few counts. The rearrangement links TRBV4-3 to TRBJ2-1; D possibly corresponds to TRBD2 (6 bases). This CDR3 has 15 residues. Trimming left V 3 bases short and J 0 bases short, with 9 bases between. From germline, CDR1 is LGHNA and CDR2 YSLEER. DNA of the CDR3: TGCGCCAGCAGCCAGCGGGATGCCTCCTACAATGAGCAGTTCTTC. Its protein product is CASSQRDASYNEQFF.

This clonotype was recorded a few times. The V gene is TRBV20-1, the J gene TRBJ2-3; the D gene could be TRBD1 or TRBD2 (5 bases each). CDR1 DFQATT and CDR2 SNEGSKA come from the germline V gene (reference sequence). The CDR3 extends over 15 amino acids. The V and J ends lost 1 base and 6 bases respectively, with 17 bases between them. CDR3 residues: CSARVIPGLPDTQYF. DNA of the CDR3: TGCAGTGCTAGAGTGATTCCGGGGCTTCCCGATACGCAGTATTTT.

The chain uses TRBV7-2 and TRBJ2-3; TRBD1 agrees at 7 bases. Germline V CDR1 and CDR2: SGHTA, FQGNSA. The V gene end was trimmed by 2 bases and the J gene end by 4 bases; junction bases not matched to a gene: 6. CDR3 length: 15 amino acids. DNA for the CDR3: TGTGCCAGCAGCTTAACCGGGACAGAGGCAGATACGCAGTATTTT. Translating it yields CASSLTGTEADTQYF. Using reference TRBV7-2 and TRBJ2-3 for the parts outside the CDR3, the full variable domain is GAGVSQSPSNKVTEKGKDVELRCDPISGHTALYWYRQSLGQGLEFLIYFQGNSAPDKSGLPSDRFSAERTGGSVSTLTIQRTQQEDSAVYLCASSLTGTEADTQYFGPGTRLTVL.

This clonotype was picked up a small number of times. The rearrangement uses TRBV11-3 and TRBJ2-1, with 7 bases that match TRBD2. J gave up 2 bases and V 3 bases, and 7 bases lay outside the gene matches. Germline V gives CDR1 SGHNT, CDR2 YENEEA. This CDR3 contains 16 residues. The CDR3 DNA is TGTGCCAGCAGCTTTCGGGGGGAATTTGCCTACAATGAGCAGTTCTTC. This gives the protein CASSFRGEFAYNEQFF.

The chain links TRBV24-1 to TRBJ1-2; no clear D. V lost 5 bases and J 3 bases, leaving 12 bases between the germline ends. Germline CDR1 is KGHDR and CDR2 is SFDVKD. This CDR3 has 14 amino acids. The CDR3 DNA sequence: TGTGCCACCAGTGGCGTGCGGGTGGACTATGGCTACACCTTC. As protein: CATSGVRVDYGYTF.

CDR3 sequence (DNA): TGTGCCAGCAGCCGAACCGGGCGGGGGGGTGATTCACCCCTCCACTTT. This gives the protein CASSRTGRGGDSPLHF. The gene calls are TRBV6-5 and TRBJ1-6; tentatively, D is TRBD1 (5 bases). V lost 6 bases and J 8 bases, leaving 20 bases between the germline ends. From germline, CDR1 is MNHEY and CDR2 SVGAGI. This CDR3 region has 16 residues.

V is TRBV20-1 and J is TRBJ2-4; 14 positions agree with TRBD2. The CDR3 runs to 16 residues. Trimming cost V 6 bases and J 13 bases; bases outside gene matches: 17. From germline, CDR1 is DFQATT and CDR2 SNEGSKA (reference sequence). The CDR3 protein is CSAWTSGGSRYNEQYF. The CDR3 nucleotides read TGCAGTGCGTGGACTAGCGGGGGGTCGCGGTACAATGAGCAGTACTTC.

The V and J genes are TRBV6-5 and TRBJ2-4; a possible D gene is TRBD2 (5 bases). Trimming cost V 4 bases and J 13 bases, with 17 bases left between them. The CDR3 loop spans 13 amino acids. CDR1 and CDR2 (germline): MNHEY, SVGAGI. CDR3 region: CASSSKDYNEQYF. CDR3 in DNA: TGTGCCAGCAGTTCAAAAGACTACAATGAGCAGTACTTC.

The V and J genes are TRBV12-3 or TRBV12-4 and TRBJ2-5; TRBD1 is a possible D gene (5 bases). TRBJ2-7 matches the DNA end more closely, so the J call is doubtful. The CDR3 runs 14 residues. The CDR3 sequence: CASIDSVESGEQYF. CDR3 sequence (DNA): TGTGCCAGCATCGACAGCGTCGAATCGGGCGAGCAGTACTTC.

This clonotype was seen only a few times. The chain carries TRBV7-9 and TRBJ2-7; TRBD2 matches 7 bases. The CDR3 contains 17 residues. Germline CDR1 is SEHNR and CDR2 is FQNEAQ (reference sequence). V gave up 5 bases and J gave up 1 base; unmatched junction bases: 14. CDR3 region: CASSHPVVKGGSYEQYF. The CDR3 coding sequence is TGTGCCAGCAGCCACCCTGTCGTGAAGGGAGGGTCCTACGAGCAGTACTTC.

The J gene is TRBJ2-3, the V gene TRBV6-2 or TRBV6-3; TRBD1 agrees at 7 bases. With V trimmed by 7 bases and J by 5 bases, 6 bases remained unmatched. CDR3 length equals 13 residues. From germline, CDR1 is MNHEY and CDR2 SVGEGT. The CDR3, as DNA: TGTGCCAGCACCCGACAGGGTCTAGATACGCAGTATTTT. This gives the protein CASTRQGLDTQYF.

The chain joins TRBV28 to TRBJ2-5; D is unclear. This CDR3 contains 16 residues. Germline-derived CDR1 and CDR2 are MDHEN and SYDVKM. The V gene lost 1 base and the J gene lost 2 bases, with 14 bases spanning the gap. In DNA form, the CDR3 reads TGTGCCAGCAGTTTATATCTTCAAGTGGGTCAAGAGACCCAGTACTTC. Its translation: CASSLYLQVGQETQYF.

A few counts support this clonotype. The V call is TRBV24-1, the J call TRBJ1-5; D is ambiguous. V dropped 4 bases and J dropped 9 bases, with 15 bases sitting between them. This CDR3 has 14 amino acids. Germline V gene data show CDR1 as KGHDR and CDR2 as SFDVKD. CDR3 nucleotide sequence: TGTGCCACCAGTGAAGCCGGAGGCGGTGGGCCCCAGCATTTT. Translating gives CATSEAGGGGPQHF.